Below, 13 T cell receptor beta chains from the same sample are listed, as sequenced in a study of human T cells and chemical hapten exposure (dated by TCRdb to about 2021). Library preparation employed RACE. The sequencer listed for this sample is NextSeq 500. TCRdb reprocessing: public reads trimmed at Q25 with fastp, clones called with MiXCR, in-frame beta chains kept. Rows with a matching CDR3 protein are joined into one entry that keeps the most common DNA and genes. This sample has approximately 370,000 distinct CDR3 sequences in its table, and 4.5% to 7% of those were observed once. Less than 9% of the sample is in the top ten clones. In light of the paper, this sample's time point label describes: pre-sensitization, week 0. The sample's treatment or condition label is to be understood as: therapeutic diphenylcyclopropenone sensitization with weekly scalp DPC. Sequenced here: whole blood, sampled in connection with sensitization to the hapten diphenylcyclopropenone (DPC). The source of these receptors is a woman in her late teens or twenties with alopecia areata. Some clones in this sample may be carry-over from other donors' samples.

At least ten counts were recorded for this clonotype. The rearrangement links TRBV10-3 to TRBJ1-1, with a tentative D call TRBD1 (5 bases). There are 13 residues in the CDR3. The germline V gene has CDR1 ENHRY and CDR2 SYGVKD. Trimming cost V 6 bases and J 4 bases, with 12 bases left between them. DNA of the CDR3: TGTGCCATCAGAGGGGCCCCCAGCACTGAAGCTTTCTTT. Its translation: CAIRGAPSTEAFF.

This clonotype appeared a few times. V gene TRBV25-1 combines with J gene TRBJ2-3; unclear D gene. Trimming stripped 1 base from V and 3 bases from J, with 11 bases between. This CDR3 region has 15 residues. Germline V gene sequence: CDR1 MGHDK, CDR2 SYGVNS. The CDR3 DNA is TGTGCCAGCAGTGAATGGAGAACCACAACAGATACGCAGTATTTT. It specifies CASSEWRTTTDTQYF.

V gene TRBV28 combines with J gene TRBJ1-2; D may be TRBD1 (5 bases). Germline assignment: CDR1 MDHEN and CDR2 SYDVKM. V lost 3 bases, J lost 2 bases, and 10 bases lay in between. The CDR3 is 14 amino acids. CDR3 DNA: TGTGCCAGCAGTTTTTCGGCAGGGAACTATGGCTACACCTTC. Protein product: CASSFSAGNYGYTF.

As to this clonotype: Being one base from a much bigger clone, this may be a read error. This CDR3 is CASYDRGISSYGYTF. The DNA of the CDR3 is TGTGCCAGCTACGACAGGGGGATTTCTAGCTATGGCTACACCTTC. This sequence joins TRBV19 and TRBJ1-2, with 9 nucleotides matching TRBD1. This CDR3 contains 15 residues. V lost 9 bases to trimming and J lost 4 bases; unmatched junction nucleotides: 12. Germline CDR1 LNHDA, CDR2 SQIVND (reference sequence).

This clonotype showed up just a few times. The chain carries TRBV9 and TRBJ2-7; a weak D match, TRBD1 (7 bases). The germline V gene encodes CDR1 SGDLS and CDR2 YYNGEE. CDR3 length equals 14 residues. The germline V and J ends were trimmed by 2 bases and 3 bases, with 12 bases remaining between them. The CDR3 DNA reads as TGTGCCAGCAGCGTGGGGGGACAGAGCTACGAGCAGTACTTC. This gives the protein CASSVGGQSYEQYF.

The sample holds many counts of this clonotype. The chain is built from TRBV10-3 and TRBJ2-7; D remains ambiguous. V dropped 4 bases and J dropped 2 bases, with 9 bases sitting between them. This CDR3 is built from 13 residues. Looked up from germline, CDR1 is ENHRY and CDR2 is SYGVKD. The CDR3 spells CAISAGPAYEQYF. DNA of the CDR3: TGTGCCATCAGTGCAGGCCCAGCCTACGAGCAGTACTTC.

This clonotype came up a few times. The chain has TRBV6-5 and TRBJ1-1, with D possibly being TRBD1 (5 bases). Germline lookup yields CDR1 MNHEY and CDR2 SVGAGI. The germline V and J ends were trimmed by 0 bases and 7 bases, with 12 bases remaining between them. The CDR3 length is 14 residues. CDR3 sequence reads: CASSYSRGTGEAFF. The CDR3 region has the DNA TGTGCCAGCAGTTACTCGAGAGGGACGGGTGAAGCTTTCTTT.

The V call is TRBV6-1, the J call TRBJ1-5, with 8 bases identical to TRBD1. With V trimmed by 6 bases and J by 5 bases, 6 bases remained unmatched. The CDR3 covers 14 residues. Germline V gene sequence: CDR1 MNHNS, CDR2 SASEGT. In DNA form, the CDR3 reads TGTGCCAGCAGGACCGGACAGGGCGATCAGCCCCAGCATTTT. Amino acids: CASRTGQGDQPQHF.

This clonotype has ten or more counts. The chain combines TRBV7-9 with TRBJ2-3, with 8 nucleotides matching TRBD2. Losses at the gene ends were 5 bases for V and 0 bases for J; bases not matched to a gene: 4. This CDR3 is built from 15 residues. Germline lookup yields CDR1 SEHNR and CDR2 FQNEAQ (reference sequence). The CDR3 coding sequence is TGTGCCAGCAGCGGTTGGACTAGCAGCACAGATACGCAGTATTTT. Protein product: CASSGWTSSTDTQYF.

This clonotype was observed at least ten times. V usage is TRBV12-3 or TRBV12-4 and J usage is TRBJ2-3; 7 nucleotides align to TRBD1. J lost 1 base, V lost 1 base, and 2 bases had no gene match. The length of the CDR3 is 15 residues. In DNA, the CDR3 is TGTGCCAGCAGTTTAGTAGGGGGCGGCACAGATACGCAGTATTTT. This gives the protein CASSLVGGGTDTQYF.

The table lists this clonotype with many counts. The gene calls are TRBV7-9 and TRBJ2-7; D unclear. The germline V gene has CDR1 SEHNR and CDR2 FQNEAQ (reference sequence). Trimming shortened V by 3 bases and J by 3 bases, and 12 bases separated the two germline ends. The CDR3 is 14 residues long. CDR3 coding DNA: TGTGCCAGCAGCTTGGAAGGGCGAGACTACGAGCAGTACTTC. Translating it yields CASSLEGRDYEQYF. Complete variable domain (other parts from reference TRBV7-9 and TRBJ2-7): DTGVSQNPRHKITKRGQNVTFRCDPISEHNRLYWYRQTLGQGPEFLTYFQNEAQLEKSRLLSDRFSAERPKGSFSTLEIQRTEQGDSAMYLCASSLEGRDYEQYFGPGTRLTVT.

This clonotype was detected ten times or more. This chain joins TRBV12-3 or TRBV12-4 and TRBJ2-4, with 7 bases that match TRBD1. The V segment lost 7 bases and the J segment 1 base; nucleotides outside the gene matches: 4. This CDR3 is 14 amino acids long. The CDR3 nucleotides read TGTGCCAGCACCTTGACAGGGGCCAAAAACATTCAGTACTTC. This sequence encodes CASTLTGAKNIQYF.

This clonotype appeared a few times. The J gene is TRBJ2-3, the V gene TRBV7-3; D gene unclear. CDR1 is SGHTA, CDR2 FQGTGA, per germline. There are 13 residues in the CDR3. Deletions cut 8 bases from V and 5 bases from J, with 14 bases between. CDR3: CASARISGDTQYF. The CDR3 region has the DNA TGTGCCAGCGCAAGAATTTCGGGAGATACGCAGTATTTT.